This TCR beta chain was identified in a study of CD8+CD57+ T cells in acquired aplastic anemia. The wider study: DNA from sorted CD4+ and CD8+ cells averaged around 3.2 ug. Broader study findings: Patients and controls shared 25 to 30 CD8+ CDR3 sequences, which appeared highly expressed in patients and within their immunodominant clones.

On this clonotype itself: Its antigen remains unidentified.

The template for TCR beta VDJ and CDR3 sequence profiling was genomic DNA. One entry per CDR3 protein, called by TCRdb with MiXCR from the reads. Of 150,000 to 200,000 distinct CDR3 sequences listed, under 75% are singletons. The material sequenced was sorted CD4+, CD8+, or CD8+CD57+ T cells (not recorded which) from PBMCs. This TCR was sampled from a human donor in good health.

The CDR3 protein is CATSDSSVASYTQYF. The CDR3 nucleotides are TGTGCCACCAGTGATAGTAGCGTGGCCTCTTATACGCAGTATTTT. The J gene is TRBJ2-3, the V gene TRBV24-1; perhaps TRBD2 as D (5 bases). Looked up from germline, CDR1 is KGHDR and CDR2 is SFDVKD. V was shortened by 3 bases and J by 7 bases, with 16 bases between the two germline ends. This CDR3 is built from 15 residues.